Following are 20 T cell receptor beta chains from one sample sequenced in a study of shared clonotypes between healthy human individuals. TCRdb's table, derived via immunoSEQ multiplex PCR, lists solely in-frame clones and lacks some. This table holds 2 million to 3 million clones, roughly 93% found once. Specimen: naive CD4+ T cells from PBMCs. The subset is: CD45RA+ positively selected. These receptors came from a man younger than 35 in good health. Some clones in this sample may be carry-over from other donors' samples.

This clone was detected only once. The rearrangement links TRBV4-2 to TRBJ2-3; perhaps D is TRBD1 or TRBD2 (5 bases each). V was pared by 1 base and J by 8 bases, with 10 bases between. Per the germline V gene, CDR1 is LGHNA and CDR2 is YNFKEQ. This CDR3 is 13 amino acids long. This CDR3 is CASSQVSGGTQYF. Here the CDR3 DNA reads TGTGCCAGCAGCCAAGTCAGTGGGGGTACGCAGTATTTT.

Notes on this clone: Other DNA sequences in this sample translate to the same CDR3. V gene TRBV18 combines with J gene TRBJ1-1; D remains unclear. V was clipped by 2 bases and J by 7 bases, with 5 bases between them. There are 11 residues in the CDR3. Germline V gene sequence: CDR1 KGHSH, CDR2 LQKENI. The CDR3 reads CASSPGNEAFF. DNA for the CDR3: TGTGCCAGCTCACCAGGGAATGAAGCTTTCTTT. Variable domain in full (rest from reference TRBV18 and TRBJ1-1): NAGVMQNPRHLVRRRGQEARLRCSPMKGHSHVYWYRQLPEEGLKFMVYLQKENIIDESGMPKERFSAEFPKEGPSILRIQQVVRGDSAAYFCASSPGNEAFFGQGTRLTVV.

The rearrangement links TRBV5-8 to TRBJ1-5; tentative D call: TRBD1 (6 bases). The V and J ends lost 1 base and 7 bases respectively, with 15 bases between them. Per germline, CDR1 SGHTS and CDR2 YDEGEE. This CDR3 contains 15 residues. The CDR3 is CASSLSQGMGQPQHF. CDR3 nucleotides: TGTGCCAGCAGCTTGTCTCAGGGGATGGGACAGCCCCAGCATTTT. Supplemented by reference TRBV5-8 and TRBJ1-5, the full variable domain reads EAGVTQSPTHLIKTRGQQATLRCSPISGHTSVYWYQQALGLGLQFLLWYDEGEERNRGNFPPRFSGRQFPNYSSELNVNALELEDSALYLCASSLSQGMGQPQHFGDGTRLSIL.

The chain has TRBV15 and TRBJ1-5; 10 bases are a match to TRBD1. The CDR3 totals 15 residues. The V gene's germline CDR1 is LNHNV and CDR2 YYDKDF (reference sequence). V lost 7 bases to trimming and J lost 5 bases; unmatched junction nucleotides: 8. This chain's CDR3 is CATTPRTGGDQPQHF. The CDR3 coding sequence is TGTGCCACCACCCCAAGGACAGGGGGGGATCAGCCCCAGCATTTT.

The CDR3 DNA is TGTGCCAGCAGCCCGGTAGGGGCTGGAAACACCATATATTTT. Its protein is CASSPVGAGNTIYF. The chain couples TRBV5-4 to TRBJ1-3, with D possibly TRBD1 on 5 matching bases. Deletions cut 4 bases from V and 2 bases from J, with 10 bases between. CDR1 is SGHNT, CDR2 YYREEE, per germline (reference sequence). CDR3 length: 14 amino acids.

The chain carries TRBV27 and TRBJ1-1; D unclear. CDR1 is MNHEY, CDR2 SMNVEV, per germline (reference sequence). The CDR3 contains 15 residues. V lost 8 bases to trimming and J lost 3 bases, with 19 bases between them. CDR3 loop: CASLKFAWEDTEAFF. In DNA, the CDR3 is TGTGCCAGCCTGAAATTCGCCTGGGAGGACACTGAAGCTTTCTTT.

V and J are TRBV7-2 and TRBJ1-2; 10 bases line up with TRBD1. CDR1 is SGHTA and CDR2 is FQGNSA in the germline V gene. V lost 4 bases to trimming and J lost 2 bases; unmatched junction nucleotides: 4. The length of the CDR3 is 15 residues. CDR3 bases: TGTGCCAGCAGCTCGTGGGGACAGGGGAACTATGGCTACACCTTC. Translating it yields CASSSWGQGNYGYTF.

The chain has TRBV5-6 and TRBJ2-1, with D tentatively TRBD1 (5 bases). The CDR3 runs 12 residues. In germline, CDR1 is SGHDT, CDR2 YYEEEE. V lost 0 bases, J lost 14 bases, and 12 bases lay in between. CDR3 nucleotide sequence: TGTGCCAGCAGCTTGGGGGGCCTTCAAGAGTTCTTC. Its translation: CASSLGGLQEFF.

The J gene is TRBJ1-1, the V gene TRBV12-5, with D tentatively TRBD1 (5 bases). Between the trimmed V and J ends, which lost 6 bases and 3 bases, there was a span of 20 bases. The CDR3 is 16 residues long. CDR1 is LGHNT, CDR2 FRNRAP, per germline. The DNA for the CDR3 is TGTGCTAGTGGACAACGCGGAGGTGGGGCGTACACTGAAGCTTTCTTT. It yields the protein CASGQRGGGAYTEAFF.

This chain uses TRBV28 with TRBJ1-2, with D possibly matching TRBD1 (5 bases). Germline values: CDR1 MDHEN, CDR2 SYDVKM. Between the trimmed V and J ends, which lost 2 bases and 4 bases, there was a span of 11 bases. The CDR3 runs 14 residues. The CDR3 sequence: CASSLRQFFYGYTF. In DNA form, the CDR3 reads TGTGCCAGCAGTTTAAGACAGTTTTTCTATGGCTACACCTTC.

The chain links TRBV4-2 to TRBJ1-2; TRBD1 matches 7 bases. Germline V CDR1 and CDR2: LGHNA, YNFKEQ. This CDR3 contains 16 residues. J was trimmed by 1 base and V by 4 bases; bases with no gene match: 9. CDR3 nucleotide sequence: TGTGCCAGCAGCCCCGGGACAGCCTCCCTTAACTATGGCTACACCTTC. This encodes CASSPGTASLNYGYTF.

This sequence joins TRBV7-6 and TRBJ2-2, with TRBD2 matching 7 bases. CDR1 and CDR2 from the germline V gene are SGHVS and FNYEAQ. The CDR3 loop spans 15 amino acids. Trimming took 5 bases from V and 7 from J; bases not matched to a gene: 10. CDR3 amino acids: CASSKAAGKGGELFF. The CDR3 bases are TGTGCCAGCAGCAAGGCAGCGGGAAAGGGCGGGGAGCTGTTTTTT.

This clone was found once. This chain joins TRBV2 and TRBJ2-5; D gene ambiguous. Trimming pared 10 bases from V and 2 bases from J, leaving 14 bases between. The CDR3 totals 13 residues. CDR1 SNHLY and CDR2 FYNNEI come from the germline V gene. The CDR3 DNA sequence: TGTGCCACAAGGGCAGATCCGCAAGAGACCCAGTACTTC. Protein product: CATRADPQETQYF.

The chain is built from TRBV7-9 and TRBJ2-3; unclear D gene. Germline loops: CDR1 SEHNR, CDR2 FQNEAQ (reference sequence). The CDR3 length is 14 residues. With 5 bases removed from V and 0 bases from J, the gap between germline ends came to 9 bases. The CDR3 loop is CASSPVRSTDTQYF. Written as DNA, the CDR3 is TGTGCCAGCAGCCCCGTACGAAGCACAGATACGCAGTATTTT.

CDR3 DNA: TGTGCCAGTAGTCCCCGAACAGGGCGCAATCAGCCCCAGCATTTT. Amino acid sequence: CASSPRTGRNQPQHF. The chain carries TRBV19 and TRBJ1-5; D is perhaps TRBD1 (6 bases). The germline gives CDR1 LNHDA, CDR2 SQIVND (reference sequence). There are 15 residues in the CDR3. V dropped 5 bases and J dropped 2 bases, with 13 bases sitting between them.

The chain uses TRBV5-5 and TRBJ1-4; D might be TRBD1 (5 bases). The V end lost 4 bases, the J end lost 6 bases, and 13 bases lay between the germline ends. There are 14 residues in the CDR3. CDR1 SGHKS and CDR2 YYEKEE come from the germline V gene (reference sequence). The chain's CDR3 is CASSPRGLDEKLFF. The CDR3 DNA is TGTGCCAGCAGCCCTAGGGGTCTCGATGAAAAACTGTTTTTT.

The rearrangement links TRBV5-1 to TRBJ2-1; 8 positions agree with TRBD2. V dropped 0 bases and J dropped 8; count of bases not matched to a gene: 4. This CDR3 has 14 amino acids. Germline V CDR1 and CDR2: SGHRS, YFSETQ. CDR3 residues: CASSLAGGIYEQFF. The CDR3 coding sequence is TGCGCCAGCAGCTTGGCGGGAGGGATTTATGAGCAGTTCTTC.

This clone was seen just once. Other DNA sequences in this sample translate to the same CDR3. The genes are TRBV30 and TRBJ2-3; a weak D match, TRBD1 (5 bases). Germline V gives CDR1 GTSNPN, CDR2 SVGIG (reference sequence). The CDR3 length is 15 residues. V lost 0 bases and J lost 3, with 13 bases in between. The CDR3 region has the DNA TGTGCCTGGAGTGTCCAGGGTCGCCAAACAGATACGCAGTATTTT. Protein: CAWSVQGRQTDTQYF. The complete variable domain, with remaining parts taken from reference TRBV30 and TRBJ2-3, reads SQTIHQWPATLVQPVGSPLSLECTVEGTSNPNLYWYRQAAGRGLQLLFYSVGIGQISSEVPQNLSASRPQDRQFILSSKKLLLSDSGFYLCAWSVQGRQTDTQYFGPGTRLTVL.

The rearrangement joins TRBV29-1 to TRBJ1-1; a weak D match, TRBD1 (6 bases). From germline, CDR1 is SQVTM and CDR2 ANQGSEA. The CDR3 totals 13 residues. Trimming took off 3 bases at V and 0 bases at J, with 8 bases between the two ends. CDR3 DNA: TGCAGCGTTGAGGGGGCCGTGAACACTGAAGCTTTCTTT. Translated, it gives CSVEGAVNTEAFF.

The chain carries TRBV6-1 and TRBJ2-5; D is unresolved. Germline values: CDR1 MNHNS, CDR2 SASEGT. The CDR3 is 14 residues long. The V end lost 2 bases, the J end lost 4 bases, and 11 bases lay between the germline ends. CDR3 protein: CASSESVPGETQYF. CDR3 DNA sequence: TGTGCCAGCAGTGAATCAGTTCCGGGAGAGACCCAGTACTTC.